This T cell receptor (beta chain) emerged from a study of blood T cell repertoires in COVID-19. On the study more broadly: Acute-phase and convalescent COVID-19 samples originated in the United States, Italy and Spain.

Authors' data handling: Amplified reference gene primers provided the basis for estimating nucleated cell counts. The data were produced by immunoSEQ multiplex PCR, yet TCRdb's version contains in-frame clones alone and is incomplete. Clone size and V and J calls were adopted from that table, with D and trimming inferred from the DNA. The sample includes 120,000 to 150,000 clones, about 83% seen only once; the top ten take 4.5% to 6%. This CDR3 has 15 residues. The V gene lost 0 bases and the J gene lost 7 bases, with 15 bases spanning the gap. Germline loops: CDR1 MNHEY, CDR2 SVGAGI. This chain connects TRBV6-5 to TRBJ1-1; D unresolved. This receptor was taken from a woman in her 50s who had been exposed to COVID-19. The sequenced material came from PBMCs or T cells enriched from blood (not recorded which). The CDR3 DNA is TGTGCCAGCAGTTACTCGCGACCTTCGGCAGGTGAAGCTTTCTTT. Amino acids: CASSYSRPSAGEAFF.